The rows below give T cell receptor beta chains drawn from one sample of a study of blood T cell repertoires in COVID-19. Generated by immunoSEQ multiplex PCR, the TCRdb table keeps only in-frame clones and is missing some. The data hold approximately 200,000 clones, with almost 80% observed a single time. Sequencing was carried out using peripheral blood. All receptors come from a man aged 55-75 years with active or convalescent COVID-19. CDR3s include the opening cysteine and the closing phenylalanine or tryptophan. A D gene is named only where the DNA matches it firmly. Clone size is given for some rows only: seen once, a few or many times, or a class if the clone is expanded.

V	size	J	D	DNA	CDR3
TRBV4-1	-	TRBJ2-1	-	TGCGCCAGCAGCCGTCAAACCGGTGTTAGGGGGAGCTCCTACAATGAGCAGTTCTTC	CASSRQTGVRGSSYNEQFF
TRBV7-8	-	TRBJ1-3	-	TGTGCCAGCAGCTTAGCGAGGAGAAGGTTGGGAAACACCATATATTTT	CASSLARRRLGNTIYF
TRBV15	few	TRBJ2-3	TRBD1	TGTGCCACCAGCAGGGGACAGGGCGTTGGGACAGATACGCAGTATTTT	CATSRGQGVGTDTQYF
TRBV28	-	TRBJ1-1	-	TGTGCCAGCAGTGAGACTTCGGGTAACACTGAAGCTTTCTTT	CASSETSGNTEAFF
TRBV4-3	-	TRBJ1-5	-	TGCGCCAGCAGCCCTGAACGGGGGAGTCAGCCCCAGCATTTT	CASSPERGSQPQHF
TRBV6-1	-	TRBJ1-5	-	TGTGCCAGCAGTGAGACCGACCGGGGGGTATATCAGCCCCAGCATTTT	CASSETDRGVYQPQHF
TRBV7-8	-	TRBJ1-1	-	TGTGCCAGCAGCTTATCTTTGAACACTGAAGCTTTCTTT	CASSLSLNTEAFF
TRBV7-8	-	TRBJ2-2	TRBD1	TGTGCCAGCAGCTTAAGGGACAGGGGAGGGAACACCGGGGAGCTGTTTTTT	CASSLRDRGGNTGELFF
TRBV2	-	TRBJ2-5	-	TGTGCCAGGGACAGCCAGGTAGGGACCCAGTACTTC	CARDSQVGTQYF
TRBV7-2	-	TRBJ2-4	TRBD1	TGTGCCAGCAGCGCCACAGGGGTAGCCAAAAACATTCAGTACTTC	CASSATGVAKNIQYF
TRBV9	-	TRBJ1-1	-	TGTGCCAGCAGCCCGAGGATACGACAGCTTAGCGAAGCTTTCTTT	CASSPRIRQLSEAFF
TRBV16	-	TRBJ1-2	-	TGTGCCAGCAGCCTCTATCCAGGGCCGGGCGGCTACACCTTC	CASSLYPGPGGYTF
TRBV19	-	TRBJ2-2	-	TGTGCCAGTAGTAGGGAGGCCGGGGAGCTGTTTTTT	CASSREAGELFF
TRBV6-5	-	TRBJ2-2	TRBD1	TGTGCCAGCAGTTACGGACAGGGGACGGGCGGGGAGCTGTTTTTT	CASSYGQGTGGELFF
TRBV5-1	-	TRBJ2-3	TRBD2	TGCGCCAGCAGCTTGGTTAGCGGGAGGCCCCGTACGCAGTATTTT	CASSLVSGRPRTQYF
TRBV5-4	-	TRBJ2-1	-	TGTGCCAGCAGCCCGTCGGGAAATGAGCAGTTCTTC	CASSPSGNEQFF
TRBV18	-	TRBJ2-1	-	TGTGCCAGCTCACCCTCTACCGATGAGCAGTTCTTC	CASSPSTDEQFF
TRBV12-5	-	TRBJ2-3	TRBD2	TGTGCTAGTGGCCCGGGACTAGCGGGGACCACAGATACGCAGTATTTT	CASGPGLAGTTDTQYF
TRBV7-9	-	TRBJ2-7	-	TGTGCCAGCAGCCTAGACTTCTACGAGCAGTACTTC	CASSLDFYEQYF
TRBV5-1	-	TRBJ2-1	-	TGCGCCAGCAGCTTGGTCTCGAGCTCCTACAATGAGCAGTTCTTC	CASSLVSSSYNEQFF
TRBV9	-	TRBJ2-1	TRBD2	TGTGCCAGCAGCGTAGGTAGCGGGGCCTACAATGAGCAGTTCTTC	CASSVGSGAYNEQFF
TRBV5-8	-	TRBJ2-6	-	TGTGCCAGGACATCCGTCGGGGTTGGGGCCAACGTCCTGACTTTC	CARTSVGVGANVLTF
TRBV16	-	TRBJ2-5	-	TGTGCCAGCAGCCAATTCAAGAGGGCTGAGACCCAGTACTTC	CASSQFKRAETQYF
TRBV6-6	-	TRBJ2-5	TRBD1	TGTGCCAGCGGGACAGGGGGGACCCAGTACTTC	CASGTGGTQYF
TRBV6-1	-	TRBJ2-1	-	TGTGCCAGCAGTGAAGAAGCGACGTGGAACTACAATGAGCAGTTCTTC	CASSEEATWNYNEQFF
TRBV2	-	TRBJ2-1	-	TGTGCCAGCAGTCGAACGGCCTCCTCGGGTGAGCAGTTCTTC	CASSRTASSGEQFF
TRBV6-5	-	TRBJ2-6	-	TGTGCCAGCAGTTCCAGGGCCTCTGGGGCCAACGTCCTGACTTTC	CASSSRASGANVLTF
TRBV12-3/TRBV12-4	-	TRBJ2-7	-	TGTGCCAGCAGTCCTGGCCCAGTAGCGCCGTACTTC	CASSPGPVAPYF
TRBV27	-	TRBJ2-7	TRBD1	TGTGCCAGCAGTTTCCAGGGGGCCTACGAGCAGTACTTC	CASSFQGAYEQYF
TRBV28	-	TRBJ2-3	-	TGTGCCAGCACCCAGGGGCGGATAATAACAGATACGCAGTATTTT	CASTQGRIITDTQYF
TRBV6-2/TRBV6-3	few	TRBJ1-4	-	TGTGCCAGCAGTTACACCCGAGCGGGGTACGGTGAAAAACTGTTTTTT	CASSYTRAGYGEKLFF
TRBV19	-	TRBJ1-2	-	TGTGCCAGTACTTACTCATGGGGAGGGAGTCGTAACTATGGCTACACCTTC	CASTYSWGGSRNYGYTF
TRBV6-1	-	TRBJ1-6	-	TGTGCCAGCAGTGAAAGCTCACCCCTCCACTTT	CASSESSPLHF
TRBV18	-	TRBJ1-6	-	TGTGCCAGCTCTCCCCAGGCCTCGAATTCACCCCTCCACTTT	CASSPQASNSPLHF
TRBV19	-	TRBJ1-2	-	TGTGCCAGTAAACGGCAGGGCGAGGAAAACTATGGCTACACCTTC	CASKRQGEENYGYTF
TRBV27	-	TRBJ2-3	TRBD2	TGTGCCAGCAGCCTAAGCCAGACTAGCGGGAGGACAGATACGCAGTATTTT	CASSLSQTSGRTDTQYF
TRBV4-2	-	TRBJ2-2	TRBD2	TGTGCCAGCAGCCAAGTTGCTAGCGGGAGCCCCGGGGAGCTGTTTTTT	CASSQVASGSPGELFF
TRBV2	-	TRBJ2-3	-	TGTGCCAGCAACACGGGAGCTATAGATACGCAGTATTTT	CASNTGAIDTQYF
TRBV19	-	TRBJ2-5	TRBD2	TGTGCCAGTAGTATAGGGGGTAGCGGGAGGGTGGAGACCCAGTACTTC	CASSIGGSGRVETQYF
TRBV7-9	-	TRBJ1-6	TRBD1	TGTGCCAGCAGCTCGGGGACAGGGCATTCACCCCTCCACTTT	CASSSGTGHSPLHF